The clone carrying this T cell receptor beta chain has a handful of counts. The antigen is undetermined. The data belong to a study of human T cells and chemical hapten exposure. Turning to the study itself: During the roughly 25-week study period, patients had diphenylcyclopropenone applied to the scalp every week. Patients, predominantly female, presented with alopecia areata, totalis or universalis.

Overall study results and limits: It was expanded TCRs that formed significantly more large CDR3 similarity clusters than controls did. There was no change with DPC sensitization in TCRs above 1 in 1000 frequency.

The CDR3 sequence is 14 residues long. Germline-derived CDR1 and CDR2 are SNHLY and FYNNEI. The V end was cut by 3 bases, the J end by 4 bases, with 12 bases between. The sample's time point: pre-sensitization, week 0. Indicated treatment: therapeutic diphenylcyclopropenone sensitization with weekly scalp DPC. TCRdb reanalysed the RACE reads using MiXCR and keeps one entry per CDR3 protein. The sample has roughly 80,000 distinct CDR3 sequences; 13% to 15% are singletons. The sequencing used whole blood, collected in connection with sensitization to the hapten diphenylcyclopropenone (DPC). The chain recombines TRBV2 with TRBJ2-5, with a weak D call TRBD2 (6 bases). The TCR sequence derives from a woman in her forties or fifties with alopecia areata. Some clones in this sample may be carry-over from other donors' samples. CDR3 DNA sequence: TGTGCCAGCAGTGAGGCCCCTAGCGTAGAGACCCAGTACTTC. It encodes CASSEAPSVETQYF. Full variable domain (rest looked up from reference TRBV2 and TRBJ2-5): EPEVTQTPSHQVTQMGQEVILRCVPISNHLYFYWYRQILGQKVEFLVSFYNNEISEKSEIFDDQFSVERPDGSNFTLKIRSTKLEDSAMYFCASSEAPSVETQYFGPGTRLLVL.